This T cell receptor beta chain derives from a study of cytomegalovirus exposure and HLA in healthy donors. The PCR used 60 Vbeta and 13 Jbeta primers. Assay: immunoSEQ multiplex PCR; the TCRdb copy retains only in-frame clones and omits some. The sample lists about 130,000 clones, roughly 88% occurring once. Input material: PBMCs. This receptor was taken from a man between 50 and 59 years old in good health and CMV-seronegative.

The CDR3 reads CASNAGGNTEAFF. CDR3 nucleotides: TGTGCCAGCAACGCGGGGGGGAACACTGAAGCTTTCTTT. This rearrangement joins TRBV13 to TRBJ1-1; D might be TRBD1 (5 bases). Germline V gives CDR1 PRHDT, CDR2 FYEKMQ (reference sequence). The CDR3 has 13 amino acids. V gave up 7 bases and J gave up 1 base, with 10 bases separating them.